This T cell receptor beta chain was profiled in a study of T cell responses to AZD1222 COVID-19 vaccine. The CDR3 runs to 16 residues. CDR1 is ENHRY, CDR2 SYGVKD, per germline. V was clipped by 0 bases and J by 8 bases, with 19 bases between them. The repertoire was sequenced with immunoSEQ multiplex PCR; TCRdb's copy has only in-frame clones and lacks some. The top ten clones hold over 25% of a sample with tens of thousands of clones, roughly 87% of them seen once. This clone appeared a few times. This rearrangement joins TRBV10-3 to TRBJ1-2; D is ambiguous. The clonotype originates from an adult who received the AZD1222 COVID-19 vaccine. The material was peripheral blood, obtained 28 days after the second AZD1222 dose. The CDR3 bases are TGTGCCATCAGTGAGTCGAAACGGGAAGACTTTAGGGGCTACACCTTC. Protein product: CAISESKREDFRGYTF.